Each of the 28 T cell receptor beta chains below was sequenced from the same sample in a study of T-cell reconstitution after alpha-beta-depleted transplantation in children. Unique molecular identifiers featured in how the TCRbeta library was prepared. Each CDR3 protein gets one entry after TCRdb re-called the PCR reads with MiXCR. The data contain about 360,000 distinct CDR3 sequences, roughly 13% of them singletons. The sample here was PBMCs, taken from the stem cell graft. Receptors were obtained from a human donor who donated a stem cell graft to a child with Fanconi anemia.

This clonotype was seen more than once but under ten times. The V gene is TRBV7-9, the J gene TRBJ2-2; 9 bases match TRBD2. Germline CDR1 SEHNR, CDR2 FQNEAQ (reference sequence). The CDR3 consists of 17 residues. Trimming cost V 5 bases and J 0 bases; bases outside gene matches: 7. The CDR3 protein is CASSNRRGGPNTGELFF. Written as DNA, the CDR3 is TGTGCCAGCAGCAACAGGCGGGGGGGGCCGAACACCGGGGAGCTGTTTTTT.

This clonotype was observed a few times. No conserved phenylalanine or tryptophan is present at the end of the CDR3, so a read error is the likely explanation. Because the CDR3's place on the DNA is in doubt, the DNA is left out and the CDR3 is given as listed by TCRdb. The CDR3 spells CASTRSPGGDPSL. The rearrangement joins TRBV5-1 to TRBJ1-2; the table's TRBD1 call for D was not verified on the DNA. Germline loops: CDR1 SGHRS, CDR2 YFSETQ. The CDR3 comprises 13 residues, both ends counted.

J is TRBJ1-1 and V is TRBV15, with D possibly matching TRBD1 (6 bases). V shed 1 base and J shed 0 bases, with 15 bases lying between them. Germline CDR1 is LNHNV and CDR2 is YYDKDF (reference sequence). CDR3 size: 17 residues. The CDR3 loop is CATSRGNWGLLNTEAFF. The CDR3 DNA reads TGTGCCACCAGCAGAGGGAATTGGGGGCTGTTGAACACTGAAGCTTTCTTT.

This clonotype was counted between two and nine times. This chain connects TRBV20-1 to TRBJ2-3; 8 bases are shared with TRBD2. The CDR3 totals 15 residues. J gave up 2 bases and V 1 base, and 5 bases lay outside the gene matches. From germline, CDR1 is DFQATT and CDR2 SNEGSKA (reference sequence). This CDR3 is CSARGGAGVTDTQYF. The CDR3 DNA follows: TGCAGTGCTAGAGGGGGAGCGGGGGTCACAGATACGCAGTATTTT.

This clonotype was counted only a few times. V gene TRBV9 combines with J gene TRBJ2-1, with a tentative D call TRBD2 (5 bases). The V gene lost 1 base and the J gene lost 2 bases, with 19 bases spanning the gap. Germline V CDR1 and CDR2: SGDLS, YYNGEE. The CDR3 runs 18 residues. CDR3 protein: CASSVSDRTGETYNEQFF. CDR3 in DNA: TGTGCCAGCAGCGTAAGTGATAGAACCGGGGAGACCTACAATGAGCAGTTCTTC.

CDR3 amino acids: CASSQDLVSETQYF. In DNA, the CDR3 is TGTGCCAGCAGCCAAGATCTAGTTTCAGAGACCCAGTACTTC. This chain links TRBV4-2 with TRBJ2-5; D unresolved. The CDR3 is 14 residues long. V was clipped by 0 bases and J by 4 bases, with 9 bases between them. CDR1 and CDR2 from the germline V gene are LGHNA and YNFKEQ.

This chain uses TRBV7-8 with TRBJ2-5, with 9 bases that match TRBD1. Looked up from germline, CDR1 is SGHVS and CDR2 is FQNEAQ. V lost 5 bases, J lost 5 bases, and 12 bases stayed unmatched. There are 16 residues in the CDR3. CDR3 in DNA: TGTGCCAGCAGCCCCGGACAGGGGCGCGGGATGGAGACCCAGTACTTC. Translating gives CASSPGQGRGMETQYF.

V gene TRBV20-1 combines with J gene TRBJ2-5, with D maybe TRBD2 (5 bases). The CDR3 is 13 residues long. Germline lookup yields CDR1 DFQATT and CDR2 SNEGSKA (reference sequence). Trimming took off 0 bases at V and 9 bases at J, with 14 bases between the two ends. The CDR3 spells CSARDGPNGAQYF. The DNA for the CDR3 is TGCAGTGCTAGAGATGGCCCCAACGGGGCCCAGTACTTC.

The chain is built from TRBV7-9 and TRBJ1-1; D is undetermined. The V and J ends lost 0 bases and 9 bases respectively, with 14 bases between them. Per germline, CDR1 SEHNR and CDR2 FQNEAQ (reference sequence). This CDR3 region has 14 residues. The CDR3 protein is CASSLAQMAGQAFF. As DNA, the CDR3 is TGTGCCAGCAGCTTAGCGCAGATGGCAGGACAAGCTTTCTTT.

A remark on this clonotype: This may arise from a read error, as a much more abundant clone is one base away. Without the conserved terminal phenylalanine or tryptophan, this CDR3 likely stems from a read error. This sequence joins TRBV12-3 or TRBV12-4 and TRBJ1-6; D may be TRBD1 (6 bases). The CDR3 is 15 amino acids. V was shortened by 6 bases and J by 2 bases, with 11 bases between the two germline ends. In DNA form, the CDR3 reads TGTGCCAGCAGCCCGGGACAAACCTATAATTCACCCCTCCACTAT. It yields the protein CASSPGQTYNSPLHY.

This chain connects TRBV11-2 to TRBJ2-7; D might be TRBD2 (7 bases). The CDR3 is 16 amino acids. V lost 5 bases and J 1 base, leaving 18 bases between the germline ends. Germline V CDR1 and CDR2: SGHAT, FQNNGV. The CDR3 spells CASSTYGGRGSYEQYF. Written as DNA, the CDR3 is TGTGCCAGCAGCACCTACGGGGGGCGAGGGTCCTACGAGCAGTACTTC.

This clonotype appeared a few times. J is TRBJ2-2 and V is TRBV28; D is unclear. This CDR3 spans 16 amino acids. The germline CDR1 and CDR2 sequences are MDHEN and SYDVKM. V lost 1 base and J 0 bases, leaving 9 bases between the germline ends. DNA of the CDR3: TGTGCCAGCAGTTTATCCCGGGCCCCGAACACCGGGGAGCTGTTTTTT. Amino acid sequence: CASSLSRAPNTGELFF.

This clonotype showed up many times. V usage is TRBV5-1 and J usage is TRBJ2-5; 7 bases fit TRBD1. Trimming cost V 4 bases and J 4 bases; bases outside gene matches: 10. CDR1 and CDR2 (germline): SGHRS, YFSETQ. The CDR3 length is 15 residues. CDR3 sequence: CASSVDRLSGETQYF. DNA of the CDR3: TGCGCCAGCAGCGTGGACAGGTTATCGGGAGAGACCCAGTACTTC. Looking up the rest from reference TRBV5-1 and TRBJ2-5 gives the full variable domain: KAGVTQTPRYLIKTRGQQVTLSCSPISGHRSVSWYQQTPGQGLQFLFEYFSETQRNKGNFPGRFSGRQFSNSRSEMNVSTLELGDSALYLCASSVDRLSGETQYFGPGTRLLVL.

This clonotype was seen ten or more times. V is TRBV18 and J is TRBJ2-1; D assignment may be TRBD1 or TRBD2 (6 bases each). Trimming stripped 4 bases from V and 6 bases from J, with 13 bases between. In germline, CDR1 is KGHSH, CDR2 LQKENI. The CDR3 has 14 amino acids. Written as DNA, the CDR3 is TGTGCCAGCTCACACGAGGGGGGCTTCAATGAGCAGTTCTTC. This gives the protein CASSHEGGFNEQFF.

The chain has TRBV7-9 and TRBJ1-2; no clear D gene. The germline CDR1 and CDR2 sequences are SEHNR and FQNEAQ (reference sequence). V gave up 5 bases and J gave up 7 bases, with 14 bases separating them. This CDR3 has 13 residues. CDR3 loop: CASSREGGGGYTF. In DNA, the CDR3 is TGTGCCAGCAGCCGGGAGGGTGGAGGTGGCTACACCTTC.

V gene TRBV10-3 combines with J gene TRBJ1-1; no firm D call. The CDR3 has 14 amino acids. CDR1 is ENHRY, CDR2 SYGVKD, per germline. Between the trimmed V and J ends, which lost 3 bases and 3 bases, there was a span of 11 bases. The CDR3 protein is CAISEEGRYTEAFF. In DNA form, the CDR3 reads TGTGCCATCAGTGAAGAGGGAAGGTACACTGAAGCTTTCTTT.

This clonotype was recorded a few times. The chain couples TRBV5-1 to TRBJ1-2, with D hard to call. Germline lookup yields CDR1 SGHRS and CDR2 YFSETQ. The CDR3 is 14 amino acids. With 1 base removed from V and 8 bases from J, the gap between germline ends came to 15 bases. CDR3 sequence reads: CASSLSSSSQGYTF. CDR3 coding DNA: TGCGCCAGCAGCTTGTCTAGCAGTTCGCAAGGCTACACCTTC. Full variable domain (remainder filled in from reference TRBV5-1 and TRBJ1-2): KAGVTQTPRYLIKTRGQQVTLSCSPISGHRSVSWYQQTPGQGLQFLFEYFSETQRNKGNFPGRFSGRQFSNSRSEMNVSTLELGDSALYLCASSLSSSSQGYTFGSGTRLTVV.

This clonotype was counted at least ten times. The CDR3 spells CASSPGAIGTDTQYF. The CDR3 DNA follows: TGCGCCAGCAGCCCTGGGGCCATTGGAACAGATACGCAGTATTTT. The chain recombines TRBV5-1 with TRBJ2-3; weak D call: TRBD1 (5 bases). This CDR3 is 15 amino acids long. V was trimmed by 4 bases and J by 3 bases, leaving 15 bases between them. Looked up from germline, CDR1 is SGHRS and CDR2 is YFSETQ. The full variable domain, its missing parts supplied by reference TRBV5-1 and TRBJ2-3, is KAGVTQTPRYLIKTRGQQVTLSCSPISGHRSVSWYQQTPGQGLQFLFEYFSETQRNKGNFPGRFSGRQFSNSRSEMNVSTLELGDSALYLCASSPGAIGTDTQYFGPGTRLTVL.

This clonotype was detected many times. The chain recombines TRBV29-1 with TRBJ1-2, with TRBD1 matching 8 bases. Germline loops: CDR1 SQVTM, CDR2 ANQGSEA. CDR3 size: 13 residues. Trimming at V came to 6 bases and at J to 6 bases, leaving 9 bases not matched to a gene. The CDR3 loop is CSVPGQVINGYTF. The CDR3 DNA reads TGCAGCGTGCCGGGACAGGTGATAAATGGCTACACCTTC. Full variable domain (outside the CDR3, taken from reference TRBV29-1 and TRBJ1-2): SAVISQKPSRDICQRGTSLTIQCQVDSQVTMMFWYRQQPGQSLTLIATANQGSEATYESGFVIDKFPISRPNLTFSTLTVSNMSPEDSSIYLCSVPGQVINGYTFGSGTRLTVV.

This clonotype has a handful of counts. The chain couples TRBV7-8 to TRBJ2-1; 16 bases agree with TRBD2. The V and J ends lost 5 bases and 8 bases, in that order; junction bases with no gene match: 12. The CDR3 has 18 amino acids. The germline CDR1 and CDR2 sequences are SGHVS and FQNEAQ. This CDR3 is CASSLGTSGGEWLYEQFF. Here the CDR3 DNA reads TGTGCCAGCAGCCTCGGGACTAGCGGGGGGGAGTGGTTATATGAGCAGTTCTTC.

V and J are TRBV2 and TRBJ1-1, with a tentative D call TRBD1 (6 bases). The CDR3 is 12 amino acids. The V gene's germline CDR1 is SNHLY and CDR2 FYNNEI. With 7 bases removed from V and 8 bases from J, the gap between germline ends came to 14 bases. CDR3 nucleotides: TGTGCCAGCACACGACAGGCCCTGGAAGCTTTCTTT. Protein: CASTRQALEAFF.

J is TRBJ1-2 and V is TRBV20-1; D ambiguous. Germline CDR1 and CDR2: DFQATT and SNEGSKA (reference sequence). CDR3 length: 12 residues. Trimming took off 1 base at V and 3 bases at J, with 6 bases between the two ends. The CDR3: CSARGSDYGYTF. In DNA, the CDR3 is TGCAGTGCTAGAGGGTCGGACTATGGCTACACCTTC.

The chain recombines TRBV7-3 with TRBJ2-7; no reliable D call. This CDR3 comprises 12 residues. The V end lost 5 bases, the J end lost 6 bases, and 11 bases lay between the germline ends. Germline loops: CDR1 SGHTA, CDR2 FQGTGA. CDR3 amino acids: CASSPPSGEQYF. The CDR3 coding sequence is TGTGCCAGCAGCCCCCCGTCTGGCGAGCAGTACTTC.

This clonotype showed up just a few times. The chain recombines TRBV6-2 or TRBV6-3 with TRBJ2-1; D not certain. The CDR3 spans 15 residues. V was pared by 8 bases and J by 0 bases, with 14 bases between. Germline-derived CDR1 and CDR2 are MNHEY and SVGEGT. The CDR3 region has the DNA TGTGCCAGCTCCCGGACCCCTAGCTCCTACAATGAGCAGTTCTTC. The encoded protein is CASSRTPSSYNEQFF.

In its sample, this clonotype was seen many times. The rearrangement joins TRBV5-6 to TRBJ1-1; D gene unclear. CDR3 length: 13 amino acids. Between the trimmed V and J ends, which lost 5 bases and 0 bases, there was a span of 8 bases. CDR1 and CDR2 from the germline V gene are SGHDT and YYEEEE. CDR3 coding DNA: TGTGCCAGCAGAAATTCAGTGAACACTGAAGCTTTCTTT. This translates into CASRNSVNTEAFF.

This clonotype appeared many times. The gene calls are TRBV5-1 and TRBJ2-3; 12 bases are shared with TRBD1. Germline values: CDR1 SGHRS, CDR2 YFSETQ. This CDR3 is built from 16 residues. V dropped 4 bases and J dropped 5; count of bases not matched to a gene: 8. CDR3 in DNA: TGCGCCAGCAGCCTCGGGGGACAGGGGGCAATAGATACGCAGTATTTT. Translating gives CASSLGGQGAIDTQYF.

The chain has TRBV7-9 and TRBJ1-1; D gene ambiguous. The CDR3 totals 13 residues. Germline V gene lookup returns CDR1 SEHNR and CDR2 FQNEAQ (reference sequence). Deletions cut 3 bases from V and 4 bases from J, with 9 bases between. CDR3 bases: TGTGCCAGCAGCTTCTTCCAGGCCACTGAAGCTTTCTTT. It codes for CASSFFQATEAFF.

As concerns this clonotype: At one end the junction does not follow the germline gene, possibly because of a read error. The chain couples TRBV27 to TRBJ2-5, with D hard to call. The CDR3 runs to 13 residues. The germline gives CDR1 MNHEY, CDR2 SMNVEV (reference sequence). The chain's CDR3 is CASGFRRMETQYF. For the CDR3, the DNA is TGTGCCAGCGGTTTTAGAAGGATGGAGACCCAGTACTTC.